This T cell receptor (beta chain) was observed in a study of blood T cell repertoires in COVID-19. Using immunoSEQ multiplex PCR, the repertoire was profiled, and TCRdb retains in-frame clones only, with some absent. The sample has a few hundred thousand clones; roughly nine tenths are singletons. Participants' reported clinical history set cohort assignment. CDR1 SGHNT and CDR2 YYREEE come from the germline V gene (reference sequence). Trimming took off 0 bases at V and 5 bases at J, with 9 bases between the two ends. The CDR3 runs 13 residues. The chain employs TRBV5-4 and TRBJ2-7, with D maybe TRBD1 (6 bases). This sequence originates from a middle-aged woman who had recovered from COVID-19. Sequencing input: PBMCs or T cells enriched from blood (not recorded which). CDR3 in amino acids: CASSLANRDEQYF. CDR3 DNA sequence: TGTGCCAGCAGCTTGGCAAACAGGGACGAGCAGTACTTC.